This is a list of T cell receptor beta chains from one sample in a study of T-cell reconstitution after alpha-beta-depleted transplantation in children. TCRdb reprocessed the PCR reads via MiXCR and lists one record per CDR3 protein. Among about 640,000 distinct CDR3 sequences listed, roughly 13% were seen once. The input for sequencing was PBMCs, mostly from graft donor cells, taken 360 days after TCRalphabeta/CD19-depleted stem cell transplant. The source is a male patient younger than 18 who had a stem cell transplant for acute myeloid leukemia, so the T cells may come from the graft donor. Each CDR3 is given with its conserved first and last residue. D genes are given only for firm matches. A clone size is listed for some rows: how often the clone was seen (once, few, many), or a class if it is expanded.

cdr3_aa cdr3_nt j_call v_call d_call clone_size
CASSLSAAGADQETQYF TGTGCCAGCAGTTTATCTGCGGCGGGGGCAGACCAAGAGACCCAGTACTTC TRBJ2-5 TRBV27 . few
CASSLTSGASYEQYF TGTGCCAGCAGCTTGACTAGCGGGGCGTCCTACGAGCAGTACTTC TRBJ2-7 TRBV9 TRBD2 many
CASSLTRQGGYQETQYF TGTGCCAGCAGTTTGACCAGACAGGGGGGATACCAAGAGACCCAGTACTTC TRBJ2-5 TRBV27 TRBD1 few
CASSLDRREQFF TGTGCCAGCAGCTTAGACAGACGGGAGCAGTTCTTC TRBJ2-1 TRBV7-2 . few
CASSFRIFRDHEQYF TGTGCCAGCAGCTTTAGGATTTTCCGAGACCACGAGCAGTACTTC TRBJ2-7 TRBV7-2 . few
CASSLVPSNTEAFF TGTGCCAGCAGCTTAGTGCCCTCGAACACTGAAGCTTTCTTT TRBJ1-1 TRBV11-2 . many
CASSRTSGRAKETQYF TGTGCCAGCAGCCGGACTAGCGGGAGGGCAAAAGAGACCCAGTACTTC TRBJ2-5 TRBV7-8 TRBD2 few
CSAGDGPKLDSPLHF TGCAGTGCCGGGGACGGACCTAAGTTGGATTCACCCCTCCACTTT TRBJ1-6 TRBV20-1 . .
CASSLVTSIAQYF TGTGCCAGCAGCTTAGTTACCTCGATCGCGCAGTATTTT TRBJ2-3 TRBV7-9 . many
CASSHELAGPPKTQYF TGTGCCAGCAGCCATGAGCTAGCGGGGCCCCCCAAGACCCAGTACTTC TRBJ2-5 TRBV4-2 TRBD2 .